This T cell receptor beta chain came from a study of shared clonotypes between healthy human individuals. Findings and caveats of the study: Clonotypes which were not shared had lower generation probabilities than clonotypes that all four donors shared.

Germline CDR1 is SGHDT and CDR2 is YYEEEE. The V gene end was trimmed by 1 base and the J gene end by 3 bases; junction bases not matched to a gene: 2. This CDR3 comprises 16 residues. Terminally differentiated effector memory CD45RA+ cells were left out of the naive CD8 fraction, which was CD45RO-negative and positively selected for CCR7. Measured with immunoSEQ multiplex PCR; TCRdb has only the in-frame clones, and not every one. The sample lists about 820,000 clones, 85% to 95% occurring once. With respect to this clone: No antigen is known for it.

This receptor was identified in a man in his thirties or forties in good health. The chain joins TRBV5-6 to TRBJ2-2; TRBD2 matches 11 bases. Sequencing used naive CD8+ T cells sorted from blood. The CDR3 spells CASSLSLAGDTGELFF. CDR3 nucleotide sequence: TGTGCCAGCAGCTTGTCACTAGCGGGGGACACCGGGGAGCTGTTTTTT.